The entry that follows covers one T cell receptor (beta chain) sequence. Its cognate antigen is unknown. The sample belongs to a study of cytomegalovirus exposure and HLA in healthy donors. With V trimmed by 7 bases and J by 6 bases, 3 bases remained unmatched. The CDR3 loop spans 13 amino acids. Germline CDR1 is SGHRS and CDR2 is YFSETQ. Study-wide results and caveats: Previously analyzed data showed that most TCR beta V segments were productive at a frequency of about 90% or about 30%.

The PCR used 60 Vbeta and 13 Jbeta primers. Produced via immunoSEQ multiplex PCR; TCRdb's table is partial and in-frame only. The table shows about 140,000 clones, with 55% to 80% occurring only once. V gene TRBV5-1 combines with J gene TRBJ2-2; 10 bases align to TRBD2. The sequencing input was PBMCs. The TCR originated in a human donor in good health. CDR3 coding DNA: TGCGCCAGCGCTAGCGGGAGACCCGGGGAGCTGTTTTTT. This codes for CASASGRPGELFF.